The source of this T cell receptor (beta chain) is a study of CD8+CD57+ T cells in acquired aplastic anemia. V lost 0 bases, J lost 7 bases, and 9 bases stayed unmatched. The germline V gene has CDR1 DFQATT and CDR2 SNEGSKA (reference sequence). The CDR3 consists of 16 residues. Patients picked for sequencing had shown CD8+CD57+ cell expansion detected by flow cytometry. By the time of blood sampling, patients had still received no therapy. TCR beta VDJ and CDR3 were profiled, and genomic DNA was the template. In TCRdb, the reads were re-called with MiXCR into one record per CDR3 protein. This sample has about 200,000 distinct CDR3 sequences; 65% occur once, and the top ten carry roughly three fifths.

The gene calls are TRBV20-1 and TRBJ2-1; 10 bases are a match to TRBD1. Sequenced sample: sorted CD4+, CD8+, or CD8+CD57+ T cells (not recorded which) from PBMCs. The sequence derives from a human donor with aplastic anemia. The CDR3 sequence is CSARDRAGQGLNEQFF. In DNA, the CDR3 is TGCAGTGCTAGAGATCGAGCGGGACAGGGGTTGAATGAGCAGTTCTTC.